This TCR beta chain was recovered during a study of spatial heterogeneity in lung cancer. Study conclusions and caveats: The study found that expanded intratumoral alpha and beta TCR counts tracked tumor mutation counts.

Described time point: sample taken at primary tumor resection. In regard to this clonotype: Its antigen is unknown.

The CDR3 extends over 13 amino acids. TCRdb used MiXCR to reprocess the 5' RACE reads, holding one entry per CDR3 protein. The sample has roughly 19,000 distinct CDR3 sequences, 5.5% to 6% seen once. The sequenced sample was lung tumor tissue, obtained at surgery. V and J are TRBV12-2 and TRBJ2-7. TRBV12-2 is a known pseudogene. The sequence came from a female donor with early-stage non-small cell lung cancer. The CDR3 is CASRRHYSYEQYF. The CDR3 DNA follows: TGTGCAAGTCGCCGCCACTACTCCTACGAGCAGTACTTC.